This T cell receptor beta chain stems from a study of blood T cell repertoires in COVID-19. The wider study: Whether acute or convalescent, the COVID-19 samples came from the United States, Italy and Spain. Sources were T cells, B-cell-depleted T cells, or PBMCs; the material itself was cDNA or gDNA.

Germline CDR1 and CDR2: MGHDK and SYGVNS. Trimming removed 4 bases at V and 1 base at J, with 9 bases between. This CDR3 has 14 amino acids. Authors' methods: Researchers report that nucleated cell counts were estimated from reference gene primer amplification. The protocol was immunoSEQ multiplex PCR, while the TCRdb copy is restricted to in-frame clones and leaves out a portion. Clone size and V and J calls were adopted from that table, with D and trimming inferred from the DNA. The sample includes 95,000 to 120,000 clones, 85% of them seen just once. V is TRBV25-1 and J is TRBJ2-3, with a weak D call TRBD1 (5 bases). This receptor was obtained from a human donor in a cohort sampled during active COVID-19. The sequenced sample consisted of peripheral blood. The DNA for the CDR3 is TGTGCCAGCAGTGCCAGCAGGGGCACAGATACGCAGTATTTT. Its translation is CASSASRGTDTQYF. Using reference TRBV25-1 and TRBJ2-3 for the parts outside the CDR3, the full variable domain is EADIYQTPRYLVIGTGKKITLECSQTMGHDKMYWYQQDPGMELHLIHYSYGVNSTEKGDLSSESTVSRIRTEHFPLTLESARPSHTSQYLCASSASRGTDTQYFGPGTRLTVL.